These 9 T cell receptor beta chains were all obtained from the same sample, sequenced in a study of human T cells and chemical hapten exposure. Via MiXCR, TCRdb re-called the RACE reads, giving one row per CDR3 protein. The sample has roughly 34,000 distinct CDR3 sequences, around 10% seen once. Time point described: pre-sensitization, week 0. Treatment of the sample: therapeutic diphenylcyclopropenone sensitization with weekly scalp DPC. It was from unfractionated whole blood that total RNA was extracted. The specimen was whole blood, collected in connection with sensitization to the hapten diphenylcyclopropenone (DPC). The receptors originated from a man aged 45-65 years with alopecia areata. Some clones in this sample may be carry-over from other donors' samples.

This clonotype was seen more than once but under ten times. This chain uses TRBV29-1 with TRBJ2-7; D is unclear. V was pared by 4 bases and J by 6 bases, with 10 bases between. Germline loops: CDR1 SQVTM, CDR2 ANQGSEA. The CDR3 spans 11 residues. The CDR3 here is CSVGGSGEQYF. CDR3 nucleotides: TGCAGCGTTGGTGGGTCTGGCGAGCAGTACTTC.

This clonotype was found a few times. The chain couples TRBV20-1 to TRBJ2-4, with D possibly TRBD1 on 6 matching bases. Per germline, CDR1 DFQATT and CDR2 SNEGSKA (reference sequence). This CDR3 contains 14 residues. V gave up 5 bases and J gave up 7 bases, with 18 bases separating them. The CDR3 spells CSAPFGRDMNIQYF. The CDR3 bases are TGCAGTGCTCCCTTCGGCCGGGACATGAACATTCAGTACTTC.

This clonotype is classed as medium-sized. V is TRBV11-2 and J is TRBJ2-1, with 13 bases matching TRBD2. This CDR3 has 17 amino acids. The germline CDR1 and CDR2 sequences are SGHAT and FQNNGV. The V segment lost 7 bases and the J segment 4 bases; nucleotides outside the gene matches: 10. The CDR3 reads CASTRTSGSSFYNEQFF. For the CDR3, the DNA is TGTGCCAGCACCAGGACTAGCGGGAGTTCTTTTTACAATGAGCAGTTCTTC.

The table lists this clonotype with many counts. In DNA, the CDR3 is TGTGCCAGCAGCTTAGGCCTAGCCCACACGGATACGCAGTATTTT. Translating it yields CASSLGLAHTDTQYF. The gene calls are TRBV11-2 and TRBJ2-3; weak D call: TRBD2 (5 bases). The CDR3 runs 15 residues. CDR1 and CDR2 from the germline V gene are SGHAT and FQNNGV. Trimming shortened V by 1 base and J by 6 bases, and 14 bases separated the two germline ends.

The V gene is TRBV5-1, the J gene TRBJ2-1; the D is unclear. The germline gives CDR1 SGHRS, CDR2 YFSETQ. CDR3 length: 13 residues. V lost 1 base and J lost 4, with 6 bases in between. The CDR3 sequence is CASSLMRYNEQFF. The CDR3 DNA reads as TGCGCCAGCAGCTTGATGAGGTACAATGAGCAGTTCTTC. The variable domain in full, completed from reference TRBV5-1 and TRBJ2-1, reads KAGVTQTPRYLIKTRGQQVTLSCSPISGHRSVSWYQQTPGQGLQFLFEYFSETQRNKGNFPGRFSGRQFSNSRSEMNVSTLELGDSALYLCASSLMRYNEQFFGPGTRLTVL.

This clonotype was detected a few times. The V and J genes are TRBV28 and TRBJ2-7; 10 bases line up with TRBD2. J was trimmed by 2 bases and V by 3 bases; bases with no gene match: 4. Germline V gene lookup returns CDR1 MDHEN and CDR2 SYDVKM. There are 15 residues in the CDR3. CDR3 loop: CASSLGTSDTYEQYF. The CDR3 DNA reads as TGTGCCAGCAGTTTGGGGACTAGCGACACCTACGAGCAGTACTTC.

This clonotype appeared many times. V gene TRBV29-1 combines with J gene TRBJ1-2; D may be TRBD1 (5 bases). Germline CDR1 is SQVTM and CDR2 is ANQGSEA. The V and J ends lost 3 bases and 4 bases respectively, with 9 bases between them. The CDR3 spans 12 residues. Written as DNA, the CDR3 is TGCAGCGTTGAGACAGAAGCCTATGGCTACACCTTC. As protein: CSVETEAYGYTF.

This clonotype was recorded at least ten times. The CDR3 is CSVEDRTGGYEQYF. CDR3 coding DNA: TGCAGCGTTGAAGACAGGACAGGGGGTTACGAGCAGTACTTC. The J gene is TRBJ2-7, the V gene TRBV29-1, with 10 nucleotides matching TRBD1. Looked up from germline, CDR1 is SQVTM and CDR2 is ANQGSEA. Trimming at V came to 0 bases and at J to 4 bases, leaving 3 bases not matched to a gene. The CDR3 has 14 amino acids.

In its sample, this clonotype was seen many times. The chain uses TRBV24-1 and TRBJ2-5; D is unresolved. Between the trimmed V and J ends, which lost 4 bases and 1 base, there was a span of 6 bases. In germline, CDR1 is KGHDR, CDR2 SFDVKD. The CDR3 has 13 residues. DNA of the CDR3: TGTGCCACCAGTGAGGGGATCCAAGAGACCCAGTACTTC. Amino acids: CATSEGIQETQYF.